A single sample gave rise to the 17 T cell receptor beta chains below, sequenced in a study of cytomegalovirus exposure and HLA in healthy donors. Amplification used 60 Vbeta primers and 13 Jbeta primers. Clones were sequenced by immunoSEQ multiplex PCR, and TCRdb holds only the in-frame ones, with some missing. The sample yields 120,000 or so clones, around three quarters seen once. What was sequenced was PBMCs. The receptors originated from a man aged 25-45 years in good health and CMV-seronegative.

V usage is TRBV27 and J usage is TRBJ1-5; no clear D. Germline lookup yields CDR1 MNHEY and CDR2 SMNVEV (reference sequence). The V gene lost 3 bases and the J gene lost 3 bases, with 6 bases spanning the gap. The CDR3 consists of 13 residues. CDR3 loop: CASSFDINQPQHF. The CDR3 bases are TGTGCCAGCAGTTTTGACATCAATCAGCCCCAGCATTTT.

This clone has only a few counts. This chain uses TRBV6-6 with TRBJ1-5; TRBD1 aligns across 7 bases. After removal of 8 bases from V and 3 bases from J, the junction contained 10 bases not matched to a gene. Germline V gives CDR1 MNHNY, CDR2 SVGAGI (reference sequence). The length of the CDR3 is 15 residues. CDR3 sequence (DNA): TGTGCCAGCTCAATAGTCAGGGGGTTCAATCAGCCCCAGCATTTT. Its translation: CASSIVRGFNQPQHF.

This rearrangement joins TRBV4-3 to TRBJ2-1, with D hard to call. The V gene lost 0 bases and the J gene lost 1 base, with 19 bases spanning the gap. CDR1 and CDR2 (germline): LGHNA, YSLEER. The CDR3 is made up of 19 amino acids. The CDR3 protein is CASSQDFKSSRASYNEQFF. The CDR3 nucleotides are TGCGCCAGCAGCCAAGACTTTAAATCTTCTAGAGCTTCCTACAATGAGCAGTTCTTC.

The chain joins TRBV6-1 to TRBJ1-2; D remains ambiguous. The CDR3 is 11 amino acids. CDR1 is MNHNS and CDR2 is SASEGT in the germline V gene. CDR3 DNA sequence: TGTGCAGCGACTTGGGAGGAGGGCTACACCTTC. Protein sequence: CAATWEEGYTF.

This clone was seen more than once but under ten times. CDR3 DNA: TGTGCCAGCAGTTCCGGGACAGGAAATGAAGCTTTCTTT. This codes for CASSSGTGNEAFF. The chain couples TRBV5-6 to TRBJ1-1; TRBD1 aligns across 8 bases. J was trimmed by 7 bases and V by 5 bases; bases with no gene match: 7. CDR1 and CDR2 (germline): SGHDT, YYEEEE. There are 13 residues in the CDR3. The whole variable domain, remainder taken from reference TRBV5-6 and TRBJ1-1, is DAGVTQSPTHLIKTRGQQVTLRCSPKSGHDTVSWYQQALGQGPQFIFQYYEEEERQRGNFPDRFSGHQFPNYSSELNVNALLLGDSALYLCASSSGTGNEAFFGQGTRLTVV.

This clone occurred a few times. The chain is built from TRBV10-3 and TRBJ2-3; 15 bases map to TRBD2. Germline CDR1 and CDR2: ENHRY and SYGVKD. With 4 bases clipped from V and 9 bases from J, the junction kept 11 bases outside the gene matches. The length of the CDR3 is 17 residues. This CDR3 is CAISGSRTSGRERTQYF. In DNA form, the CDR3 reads TGTGCCATCAGTGGTTCTAGGACTAGCGGGAGGGAGAGGACGCAGTATTTT.

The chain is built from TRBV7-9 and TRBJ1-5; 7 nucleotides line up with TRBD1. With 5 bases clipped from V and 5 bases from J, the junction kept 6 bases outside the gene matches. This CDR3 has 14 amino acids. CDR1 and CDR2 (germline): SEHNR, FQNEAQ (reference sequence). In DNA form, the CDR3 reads TGTGCCAGCAGCGGAATTACAGGGGATCAGCCCCAGCATTTT. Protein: CASSGITGDQPQHF. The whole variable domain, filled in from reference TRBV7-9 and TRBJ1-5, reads DTGVSQNPRHKITKRGQNVTFRCDPISEHNRLYWYRQTLGQGPEFLTYFQNEAQLEKSRLLSDRFSAERPKGSFSTLEIQRTEQGDSAMYLCASSGITGDQPQHFGDGTRLSIL.

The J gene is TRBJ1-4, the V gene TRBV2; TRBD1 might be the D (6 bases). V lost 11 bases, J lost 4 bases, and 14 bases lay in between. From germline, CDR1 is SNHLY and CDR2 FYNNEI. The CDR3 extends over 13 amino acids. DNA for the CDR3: TGTGCCTGCCAGACAGGCCTTAATGAAAAACTGTTTTTT. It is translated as CACQTGLNEKLFF.

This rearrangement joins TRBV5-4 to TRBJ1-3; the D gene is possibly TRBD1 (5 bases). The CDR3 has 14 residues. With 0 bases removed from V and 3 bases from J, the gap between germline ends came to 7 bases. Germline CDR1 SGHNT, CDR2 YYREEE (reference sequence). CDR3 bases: TGTGCCAGCAGCTTGGTAGGGGATGGAAACACCATATATTTT. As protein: CASSLVGDGNTIYF. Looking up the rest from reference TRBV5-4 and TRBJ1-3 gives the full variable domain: ETGVTQSPTHLIKTRGQQVTLRCSSQSGHNTVSWYQQALGQGPQFIFQYYREEENGRGNFPPRFSGLQFPNYSSELNVNALELDDSALYLCASSLVGDGNTIYFGEGSWLTVV.

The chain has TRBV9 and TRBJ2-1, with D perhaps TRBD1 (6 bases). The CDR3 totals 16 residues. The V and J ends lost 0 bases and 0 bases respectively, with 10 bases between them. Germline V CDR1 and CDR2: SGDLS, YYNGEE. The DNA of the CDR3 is TGTGCCAGCAGCGTAGCTACAGGGAGCTCCTACAATGAGCAGTTCTTC. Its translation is CASSVATGSSYNEQFF.

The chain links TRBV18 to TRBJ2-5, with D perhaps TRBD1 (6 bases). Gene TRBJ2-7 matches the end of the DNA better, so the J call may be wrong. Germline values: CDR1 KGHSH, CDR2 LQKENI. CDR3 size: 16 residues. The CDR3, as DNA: TGTGCCAGCTCACCCCGGGACAAAGGGCTCGGCTACGAGCAGTACTTC. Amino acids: CASSPRDKGLGYEQYF.

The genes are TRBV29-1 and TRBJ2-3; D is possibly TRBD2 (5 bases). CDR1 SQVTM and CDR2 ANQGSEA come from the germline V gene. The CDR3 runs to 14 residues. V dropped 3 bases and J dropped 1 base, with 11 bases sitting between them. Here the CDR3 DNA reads TGCAGCGTTGAGGCAGGAGCGGGCACAGATACGCAGTATTTT. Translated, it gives CSVEAGAGTDTQYF.

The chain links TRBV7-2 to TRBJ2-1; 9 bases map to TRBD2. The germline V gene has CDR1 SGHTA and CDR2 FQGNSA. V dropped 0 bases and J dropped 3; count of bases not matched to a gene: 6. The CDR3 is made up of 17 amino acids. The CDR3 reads CASSLARLAVYYNEQFF. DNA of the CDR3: TGTGCCAGCAGCTTAGCGCGACTAGCGGTATACTACAATGAGCAGTTCTTC. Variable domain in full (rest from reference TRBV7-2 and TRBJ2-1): GAGVSQSPSNKVTEKGKDVELRCDPISGHTALYWYRQSLGQGLEFLIYFQGNSAPDKSGLPSDRFSAERTGGSVSTLTIQRTQQEDSAVYLCASSLARLAVYYNEQFFGPGTRLTVL.

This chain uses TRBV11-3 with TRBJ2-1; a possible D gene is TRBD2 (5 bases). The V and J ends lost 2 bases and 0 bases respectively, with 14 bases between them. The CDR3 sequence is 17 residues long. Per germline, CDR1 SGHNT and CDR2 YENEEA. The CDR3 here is CASSLHYGLNSYNEQFF. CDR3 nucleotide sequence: TGTGCCAGCAGCTTACACTATGGACTTAACTCCTACAATGAGCAGTTCTTC. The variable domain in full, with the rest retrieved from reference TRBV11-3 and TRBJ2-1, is EAGVVQSPRYKIIEKKQPVAFWCNPISGHNTLYWYLQNLGQGPELLIRYENEEAVDDSQLPKDRFSAERLKGVDSTLKIQPAELGDSAVYLCASSLHYGLNSYNEQFFGPGTRLTVL.

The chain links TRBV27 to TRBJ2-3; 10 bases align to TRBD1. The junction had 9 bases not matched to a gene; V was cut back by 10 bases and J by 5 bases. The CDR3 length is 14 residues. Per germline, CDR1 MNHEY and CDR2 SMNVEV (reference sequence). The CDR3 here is CAISRDRGVDTQYF. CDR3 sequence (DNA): TGTGCCATCTCCCGGGACAGGGGCGTAGATACGCAGTATTTT.

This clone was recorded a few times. The CDR3 protein is CASSIEGSGYYNEQFF. The DNA of the CDR3 is TGTGCCAGTAGTATTGAGGGTAGCGGCTACTACAATGAGCAGTTCTTC. This chain joins TRBV19 and TRBJ2-1; TRBD2 is a possible D gene (6 bases). There are 16 residues in the CDR3. Between the trimmed V and J ends, which lost 3 bases and 3 bases, there was a span of 15 bases. The germline V gene encodes CDR1 LNHDA and CDR2 SQIVND (reference sequence).

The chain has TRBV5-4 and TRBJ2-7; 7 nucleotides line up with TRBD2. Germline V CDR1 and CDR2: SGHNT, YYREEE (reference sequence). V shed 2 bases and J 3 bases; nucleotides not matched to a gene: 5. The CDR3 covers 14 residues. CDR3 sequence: CASSFGLVGYEQYF. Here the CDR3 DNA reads TGTGCCAGCAGCTTCGGACTAGTCGGCTACGAGCAGTACTTC.